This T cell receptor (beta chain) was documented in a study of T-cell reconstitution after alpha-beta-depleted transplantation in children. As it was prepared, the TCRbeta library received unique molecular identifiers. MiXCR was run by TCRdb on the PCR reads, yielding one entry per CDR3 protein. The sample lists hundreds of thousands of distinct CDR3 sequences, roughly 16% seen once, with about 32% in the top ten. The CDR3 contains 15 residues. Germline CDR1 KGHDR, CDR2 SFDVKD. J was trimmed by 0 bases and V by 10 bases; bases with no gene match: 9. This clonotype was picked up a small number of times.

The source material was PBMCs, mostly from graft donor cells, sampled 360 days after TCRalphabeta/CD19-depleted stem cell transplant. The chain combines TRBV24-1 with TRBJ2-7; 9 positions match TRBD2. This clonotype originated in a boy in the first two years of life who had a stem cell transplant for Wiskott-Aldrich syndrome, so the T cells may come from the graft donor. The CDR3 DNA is TGTGCCACGGCGGATAGCGGGGGCCGCTCCTACGAGCAGTACTTC. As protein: CATADSGGRSYEQYF.